These 13 T cell receptor beta chains were all obtained from the same sample, sequenced in a study of blood T cell repertoires in COVID-19. Clones were sequenced by immunoSEQ multiplex PCR, and TCRdb holds only the in-frame ones, with some missing. This repertoire shows fewer than 65,000 clones, approximately 90% found once; its top ten account for about 3.4%. Sequenced: peripheral blood. The receptor set was obtained from a man in his fifties with acute or convalescent COVID-19.

This chain joins TRBV19 and TRBJ2-1; 9 nucleotides align to TRBD1. There are 14 residues in the CDR3. The ends lost 4 bases at V and 3 bases at J; junction bases unmatched: 1. Per germline, CDR1 LNHDA and CDR2 SQIVND (reference sequence). The CDR3 protein is CASSKTGGYNEQFF. DNA of the CDR3: TGTGCCAGTAGTAAGACAGGGGGCTACAATGAGCAGTTCTTC.

This clone was recorded once. The rearrangement joins TRBV11-2 to TRBJ1-2, with 8 positions matching TRBD1. Germline trimming cut 5 bases from V and 7 bases from J; bases unmatched to any gene: 9. Germline CDR1 SGHAT, CDR2 FQNNGV. This CDR3 is built from 14 residues. The CDR3 region has the DNA TGTGCCAGCAGCCCTTCCGGGACAGGCTTTGGCTACACCTTC. Its protein is CASSPSGTGFGYTF.

The chain couples TRBV21-1 to TRBJ2-7; TRBD1 was called by the table and not checked on the DNA. TRBV21-1 is noted as a pseudogene. The CDR3 length is 15 residues. CDR3 nucleotide sequence: TGTGCCAGCAGCCAGGTAAGCCACCCCTCCTACGAGCAGTACTTC. Translated: CASSQVSHPSYEQYF.

This clone was counted a single time. The chain uses TRBV7-6 and TRBJ1-6, with 7 bases aligning to TRBD1. Germline CDR1 is SGHVS and CDR2 is FNYEAQ. The CDR3 length is 16 residues. Unmatched junction bases numbered 11, after V lost 3 bases and J lost 9 bases. CDR3 in amino acids: CASSFSTTGSGSPLHF. The CDR3, as DNA: TGTGCCAGCAGCTTCTCCACGACAGGGTCAGGTTCACCCCTCCACTTT.

The chain combines TRBV3-1 (or the pseudogene TRBV3-2) with TRBJ2-7, with 7 positions matching TRBD2. The CDR3 totals 14 residues. V shed 5 bases and J 4 bases; nucleotides not matched to a gene: 8. Germline V CDR1 and CDR2: LGHDT, YNNKEL (reference sequence). The CDR3 sequence is CASSVLAVPYEQYF. CDR3 DNA sequence: TGTGCCAGCAGCGTCCTAGCGGTGCCGTACGAGCAGTACTTC.

This rearrangement joins TRBV5-4 to TRBJ2-7, with TRBD2 identical over 10 bases. Germline CDR1 SGHNT, CDR2 YYREEE (reference sequence). Trimming removed 4 bases from V and 0 bases from J; junction bases left unmatched: 13. This CDR3 is 18 amino acids long. The CDR3 loop reads CASSPGGSSGGISYEQYF. The CDR3 DNA is TGTGCCAGCAGCCCCGGCGGTAGTAGCGGGGGGATCTCCTACGAGCAGTACTTC.

The gene calls are TRBV6-5 and TRBJ1-5; D is unresolved. The germline gives CDR1 MNHEY, CDR2 SVGAGI. The CDR3 is 15 residues long. With 5 bases removed from V and 2 bases from J, the gap between germline ends came to 13 bases. The CDR3 region has the DNA TGTGCCAGCAGTAGACGGGGAGCCGGCAATCAGCCCCAGCATTTT. Residues: CASSRRGAGNQPQHF.

CDR3 loop: CASSEPQGISSEQPQHF. The CDR3 nucleotides read TGTGCCAGCAGTGAACCCCAGGGTATTTCGTCGGAGCAGCCCCAGCATTTT. The chain recombines TRBV2 with TRBJ1-5, with TRBD1 as a possible D gene (5 bases). The CDR3 runs 17 residues. Trimming cost V 2 bases and J 7 bases, with 21 bases left between them. The germline V gene has CDR1 SNHLY and CDR2 FYNNEI.

This chain links TRBV24-1 with TRBJ1-2; 9 nucleotides line up with TRBD1. V dropped 3 bases and J dropped 4; count of bases not matched to a gene: 5. The CDR3 has 15 amino acids. Germline assignment: CDR1 KGHDR and CDR2 SFDVKD. Here the CDR3 reads CATSDTGQGGYGYTF. The CDR3 region has the DNA TGTGCCACCAGTGATACGGGACAGGGCGGCTATGGCTACACCTTC.

The chain has TRBV5-4 and TRBJ1-2, with D tentatively TRBD1 (6 bases). Germline assignment: CDR1 SGHNT and CDR2 YYREEE (reference sequence). This CDR3 comprises 15 residues. Trimming stripped 0 bases from V and 0 bases from J, with 9 bases between. The CDR3 region is CASSLGRTANYGYTF. DNA of the CDR3: TGTGCCAGCAGCTTGGGCAGGACAGCTAACTATGGCTACACCTTC.

This clone came up a few times. This chain links TRBV28 with TRBJ2-7; possible D gene TRBD1, 6 bases. CDR1 is MDHEN, CDR2 SYDVKM, per germline. V was trimmed by 5 bases and J by 6 bases, leaving 11 bases between them. The CDR3 is 12 residues long. This CDR3 is CASSLDSLEQYF. The CDR3 DNA is TGTGCCAGCAGTCTGGACAGCCTCGAGCAGTACTTC.

The genes are TRBV3-1 (or the pseudogene TRBV3-2) and TRBJ2-7; 12 bases map to TRBD2. V lost 3 bases and J lost 4; bases outside the gene matches: 4. Germline lookup yields CDR1 LGHDT and CDR2 YNNKEL (reference sequence). There are 15 residues in the CDR3. The CDR3 sequence is CASSQGLAGSYEQYF. The CDR3 DNA follows: TGTGCCAGCAGCCAGGGACTAGCGGGTTCATACGAGCAGTACTTC.

In this sample, this clone turned up once. The chain carries TRBV5-5 and TRBJ2-1, with D possibly TRBD1 on 7 matching bases. V gave up 4 bases and J gave up 8 bases, with 19 bases separating them. The CDR3 covers 15 residues. CDR1 and CDR2 from the germline V gene are SGHKS and YYEKEE (reference sequence). CDR3: CASSQVRGGGYEQFF. DNA of the CDR3: TGTGCCAGCAGCCAAGTCCGTGGAGGGGGCTATGAGCAGTTCTTC.